The source of this TCR beta chain is a study of metastatic and nonmetastatic thyroid tumors. TCRdb redid the clone calls on the PCR reads using MiXCR. The top ten clones hold around 8.5% of a sample with under 95,000 clones, 7.5% to 9% of them seen once. This clone was seen many times. The antigen remains unidentified. The CDR3 has 15 residues. V was trimmed by 3 bases and J by 5 bases, leaving 13 bases between them. Germline V gives CDR1 MGHRA, CDR2 YSYEKL. Nobody among the patients had been given any treatment before thyroid surgery. Study-wide points: The reported finding was significantly higher TCR beta diversity in malignant thyroid tumors relative to benign nodules, in blood and tumor.

This receptor was taken from a female donor with papillary thyroid cancer or a benign thyroid nodule (not recorded which). Some clones in this sample may be carry-over from other donors' samples. V gene TRBV4-1 combines with J gene TRBJ2-2; tentative D call: TRBD2 (7 bases). Material for sequencing was blood. CDR3 sequence: CASSQGGPGTGELFF. CDR3 nucleotide sequence: TGCGCCAGCAGCCAGGGGGGGCCGGGGACCGGGGAGCTGTTTTTT.